One TCR beta chain is described in this entry. It lacks a known antigen. In total, roughly 710 healthy bone marrow donors made up the cohort. Cohort members were all nominally healthy when sampled, although unrecorded immune exposures were likely present. The donor tested CMV seronegative and was one of the 352 seronegative cohort members. Each donor provided a peripheral blood sample, and peripheral blood mononuclear cells were used for TCR beta sequencing. The Qiagen DNeasy Blood Extraction Kit was used to extract genomic DNA from the blood cell samples. This entry is derived from a study of cytomegalovirus exposure and HLA in healthy donors (dated 2017 in TCRdb). Describing the broader study: An earlier analysis of about 560 of the donors reported about 260 Gb of sequence data and 95 million to 140 million unique TCR beta sequences obtained from around 190 million T cells. HLA typing included class I and class II loci at four-digit resolution. Rather than drawing on any new phenotypic data, the later analysis identified candidate immune exposures from TCR beta sequences and the way those sequences occurred across donors. In a later analysis, previously published TCR beta repertoires from 500 to 750 donors were re-analyzed and high-resolution HLA genotyping was added so that TCR occurrence patterns could be studied. To decide whether each TCR beta V gene segment behaved as functional or pseudogenic, an earlier analysis of over 500 of the donors relied on high-throughput TCR beta sequencing. Donor age, sex, ethnicity and CMV serostatus were collected together with the repertoire data. In addition to the first cohort of 666 subjects, a separate validation cohort of 130 or so different subjects was used. The study aimed to test whether cataloging public T cell receptors could reveal signatures of past pathogen exposure. The study profiled the T cell repertoires of hundreds of subjects by immunosequencing and related them to cytomegalovirus serostatus. Because of strong linkage in the cohort, 4 to 6 DR-DQ haplotypes were treated as single units for association and clustering. A later genetic analysis used genome-wide SNP genotypes for about three fifths of the 666 donors, treating that subset as a discovery cohort. All discovery cohort repertoires had been generated on a single sequencing platform. Typing coverage differed by locus: A, B, C, DRB1 and DQB1 were typed in about 620-640 donors, DQA1 in about 500, DPA1 in around 610, and DPB1 in about 450. Of the approximately 370 genotyped donors, 65% to 90% were placed in the genetic ancestry cluster associated with self-reported Caucasian donors. Among roughly 370 genotyped donors of the cohort, an average of 235,054 unique TCR beta nucleotide sequences were sequenced per donor, about a sixth of them non-productive. An early release covering more than 500 HLA-typed donors comprised about 300 gigabases of sequencing data and approximately 85 million unique TCR sequences. To predict cytomegalovirus infection status, the study combined high-throughput TCR immunosequencing, statistical association of individual TCRs with disease status, and machine learning.

The study at large found these results: In an earlier analysis of around 500 of the donors, most TCR beta V segments appeared in productive rearrangements about 87% or about 30% of the time, broadly matching IMGT annotations. According to a later analysis, TCR association rates differed among HLA loci, with DRB1 alleles showing the most associated TCRs and HLA-C alleles showing the fewest. CMV serostatus was the only immune exposure information available for the cohort. In a later analysis, 16,951 TCR beta sequences were associated with specific HLA alleles at a false discovery rate of 0.05. Some IMGT-functional V segments, including TRBV6-2 and TRBV6-3, could not be told apart with the 87-base-pair reads, so those segments were excluded. Because HLA typing was unavailable for some donors at each locus, only the typed subset was used in association tests. In a later genetic analysis, fewer N-insertions in productive TCRs were reported among donors in an Asian-associated ancestry cluster than the roughly 710-donor mean. A later analysis found that HLA-associated TCR beta chains were more clonally expanded and had lower generation probabilities than equally common non-associated chains. A later analysis reported that several top co-occurrence clusters appeared linked to parvovirus B19, influenza, CMV and Epstein-Barr virus. A total of 164 TCR beta chains were listed by the study as associated with cytomegalovirus. Linkage disequilibrium might explain the correlated functional status among segregating V segments, but an unknown experimental factor could not be excluded. Cytomegalovirus status was reported to be diagnosed by the classifier with high specificity and sensitivity in both the original and validation cohorts. Because counts were too low, around 17 rarely observed V segments, including chromosome 9 orphons, were left out of the earlier analysis of 587 of the donors. A further reported finding was that TCR beta sequences accurately predicted the HLA-A and HLA-B alleles for most subjects in the first cohort. Sequencing depth was assumed to be roughly uniform across donors in the presence/absence analyses, though that assumption may not hold. Assigning TCR associations to individual alleles was difficult when HLA alleles, especially DR and DQ, strongly co-occurred. Three of the identified cytomegalovirus-associated TCR beta chains were confirmed in vitro to be specific for cytomegalovirus antigens. A later analysis found that most CMV-associated TCR beta chains appeared HLA-restricted, with HLA associations seemingly driven largely by CMV exposure. Only TCR beta chains were sequenced in this cohort, and the absence of alpha or paired-chain data limited detectable features. The sequencing pipeline was judged likely to have produced a cluster of highly shared sequence variants as a technical artifact. Most TCR sequences were observed very rarely across donors, whereas some public TCRs were present in many individuals. The authors suggested that the approach could potentially be generalized to other disease states and immunological phenotypes. V-gene and J-gene trimming of TCR beta chains was associated with a missense DCLRE1C variant in a later genetic analysis, and the association was replicated in an independent cohort.

Compared with germline, V lacks 5 bases and J lacks 7 bases; bases without a gene match: 8. The CDR3, cysteine through phenylalanine, is 14 amino acids long. Here the CDR3 DNA is all that survives: 42 bases in frame from base 1. From the germline V gene, CDR1 is SGHRS and CDR2 is YFSETQ. Receptor libraries were prepared by the immunoSEQ multiplex PCR assay. For the multiplex PCR, a mixture combining 60 forward primers for TCR Vbeta segments and 13 reverse primers for TCR Jbeta segments was used. Amplification of the CDR3 region of rearranged TCR beta genes was performed with a multiplex PCR assay on genomic DNA. Amplified TCR beta libraries were sequenced as 87-base-pair reads on the Illumina HiSeq System. On the authors' methods: A later analysis tallied around 82 million unique TCR beta chains across the 700 or so repertoires, and approximately 11 million of those chains were shared by two or more donors. Raw reads were error-corrected and collapsed into unique sequences with a nearest-neighbor algorithm that merged closely related sequences to remove PCR and sequencing errors. To assign V, D and J gene segments, CDR3 sequences were aligned to IMGT reference sequences. For a sequence to be retained, a match of at least six nucleotides to both a V gene segment and a J gene segment was required. A rearrangement was called productive if the CDR3 had no stop codons and remained in frame with V and J, and every other rearrangement was called non-productive. CDR3 was defined by IMGT convention, running from the second conserved V-encoded cysteine to the conserved J-encoded phenylalanine. Sequences without an unambiguous match to a single V gene segment were excluded from the earlier analysis of several hundred of the donors. In an earlier analysis of several hundred of the donors, a V segment was called functional when productive rearrangements were above 56.7%, and segregating when the standard deviation between donors exceeded 5%. To diagnose cytomegalovirus status from the catalog of TCR beta chain sequences, a statistical classification framework was built. In a later analysis, V and J genes were assigned by comparing TCR nucleotide sequences against IMGT/GENE-DB human TR gene sequences. The TCRdist pipeline was used in a later analysis to assign CDR3 sequences and most-parsimonious VDJ recombination scenarios. In a later analysis, each TCR beta chain was defined by its CDR3 amino acid sequence together with its V-gene family, and reads lacking a unique V-gene family were excluded. A later analysis removed 592 highly shared, low-generation-probability nucleotide sequences to deal with suspected cross-contamination and a sequencing artifact. In a later analysis, a clonal expansion index was calculated for each public chain from normalized within-repertoire ranks of inferred template counts. A later analysis computed generation probabilities with a VDJ recombination model fitted to out-of-frame rearrangements, and checked the results against IGoR. A later analysis scored TCR-TCR, TCR-HLA and TCR-CMV co-occurrence with hypergeometric tests, applying a repertoire-size bias correction to TCR pairs. False discovery rates were estimated in a later analysis by permuting HLA or CMV assignments 20 times. In a later analysis, co-occurring TCRs were grouped with DBSCAN, and TCRdist sequence similarity was added when clustering was performed within HLA-allele-positive subsets. For co-occurrence clustering, repertoires with fewer than 30,000 or more than 120,000 public chains were excluded, along with a handful of repertoires with anomalous nucleotide sharing. TCRdb carries this immuneACCESS record with in-frame sequences only. Its versions omit some clonotypes, under half of them owing to an unresolved V gene in the studies checked, with the rest unexplained. The V and J calls and clone size were taken over from that table, and D and trimming were inferred from the DNA. The table kept for this sample lists under 45,000 clones. The top ten constitute about 4% of the sample.

This TCR derives from a male donor in good health and CMV-seronegative. Sequenced material: PBMCs. The receptor chain draws on TRBV5-1 and TRBJ1-4; 7 central nucleotides agree with TRBD1. The CDR3 protein sequence reads: CASRFGTGAEKLFF. The nucleotides are TGCGCCAGCAGATTCGGAACAGGGGCTGAAAAACTGTTTTTT.